In this sample, the clone carrying this T cell receptor (beta chain) turned up many times. Its antigen remains unidentified. These data are taken from a study of T cells after yellow fever vaccination. About the study: Preparation of the low-cell-number fractions used SMART-Seq v4 Ultra Low Input.

This CDR3 region has 15 residues. Between the trimmed V and J ends, which lost 8 bases and 0 bases, there was a span of 16 bases. TCR cDNA, made by 5'RACE template switching, carried an added universal primer site and UMIs. TCRdb reanalysed the 5' RACE reads using MiXCR and keeps one entry per CDR3 protein. The repertoire includes 550,000 to 750,000 distinct CDR3 sequences, approximately 15% of them detected once, and over 11% sits in the top ten. Regarding the study as a whole: Although most clonotypes did not, a small share appeared in both CD4 and CD8 compartments. Most primary-vaccination clones recurred post-booster (around 95% CD4, just over 85% CD8).

Sequencing used PBMCs, obtained on the day of the yellow fever booster vaccination. V gene TRBV12-3 or TRBV12-4 combines with J gene TRBJ1-1; a weak D match, TRBD1 (5 bases). This TCR derives from a man younger than 45 who received the YFV17D yellow fever vaccine. In nucleotides, the CDR3 is TGTGCCAGCGGGCCCTCGGGGCGGATGAACACTGAAGCTTTCTTT. Its protein is CASGPSGRMNTEAFF.